This record concerns one T cell receptor (beta chain) sequence. What it binds is not known. The sample comes from a study of T cell repertoires in cytomegalovirus infection. Study information: Recently identified HLA-C-restricted and well-studied HLA-B-restricted CMV epitopes were used. Indications of both CMV infection and matching HLA type were provided by public TCR beta signatures. General study results and limits: Within the response measured ex vivo, HLA-C-restricted CMV-specific TCR beta clonotypes were dominant. Cumulated frequencies of public TCR beta families served to identify carriers of CMV plus the relevant HLA.

The CDR3 extends over 15 amino acids. Germline CDR1 MNHEY, CDR2 SVGEGT. The ends lost 6 bases at V and 7 bases at J; junction bases unmatched: 6. TCRdb passed the reads through MiXCR, listing each CDR3 protein once. The profile shows approximately 300,000 distinct CDR3 sequences, more than 20% of them singletons. V gene TRBV6-2 or TRBV6-3 combines with J gene TRBJ2-1, with 13 nucleotides matching TRBD2. The TCR was taken from a human donor in good health (CMV status not recorded). Some clones in this sample may be carry-over from other donors' samples. The input for sequencing was cultured PBMCs, taken from culture after CMV antigen stimulation. Here the CDR3 DNA reads TGTGCCAGCAGCGAAACTAGCGGGAGGGTAAATGAGCAGTTCTTC. It codes for CASSETSGRVNEQFF.